This T cell receptor beta chain was recorded in a study of T-cell reconstitution after alpha-beta-depleted transplantation in children. CDR1 and CDR2 (germline): LGHDT, YNNKEL (reference sequence). V shed 4 bases, J shed 3 bases, and the junction held 15 bases outside the gene matches. The CDR3 has 17 amino acids. The study, taken as a whole, reports: T-cell numbers and diversity one year post-transplant derived largely from freshly generated T cells. Some patients showed high day-60 TCRbeta diversity, which derived from surviving recipient T cells and thymic progenitors. Where alpha-beta T cells came from about two months after transplant was reportedly several hundred expanded graft clones.

This clonotype was seen a handful of times. Antigen specificity is unknown. Unique molecular identifiers were built into the TCRbeta library. One entry per CDR3 protein, called by TCRdb with MiXCR from the PCR reads. The sample contains more than 500,000 distinct CDR3 sequences, about an eighth of which appear only once. The specimen was PBMCs, mostly from graft donor cells, collected 180 days after TCRalphabeta/CD19-depleted stem cell transplant. J is TRBJ2-7 and V is TRBV3-1; 7 nucleotides agree with TRBD2. The sequence was collected from a female patient between 2 and 15 years old who had a stem cell transplant for aplastic anemia, so the T cells may come from the graft donor. DNA of the CDR3: TGTGCCAGCAGCCTCATTTCTGGGGCTAGCGGATTCTACGAGCAGTACTTC. It is translated as CASSLISGASGFYEQYF.